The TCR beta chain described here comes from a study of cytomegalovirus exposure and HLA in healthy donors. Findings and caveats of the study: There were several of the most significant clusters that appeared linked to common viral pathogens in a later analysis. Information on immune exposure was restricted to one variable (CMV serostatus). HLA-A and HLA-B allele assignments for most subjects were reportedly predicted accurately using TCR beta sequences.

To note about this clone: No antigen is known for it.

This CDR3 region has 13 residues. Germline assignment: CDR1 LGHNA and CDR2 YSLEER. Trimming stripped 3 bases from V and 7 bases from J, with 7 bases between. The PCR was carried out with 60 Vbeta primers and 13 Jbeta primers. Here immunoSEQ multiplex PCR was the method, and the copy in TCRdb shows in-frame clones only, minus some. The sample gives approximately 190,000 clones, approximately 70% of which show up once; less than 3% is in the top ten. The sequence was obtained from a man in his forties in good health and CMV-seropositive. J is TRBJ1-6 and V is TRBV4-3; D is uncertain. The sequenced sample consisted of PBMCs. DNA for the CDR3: TGCGCCAGCAGCCAGATCAGGAATTCACCCCTCCACTTT. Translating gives CASSQIRNSPLHF.